The TCR beta chain described here comes from a study of CD4 T cells in relation to SARS-CoV-2 and coronaviruses. Study-level background: ViraFEST: roughly 9-day antigen culture of PBMCs, then TCR beta CDR3 sequencing.

Profiled with immunoSEQ multiplex PCR; TCRdb holds only in-frame clones, not every one. Among 15,000 to 20,000 clones listed, about 72% were seen once. Of note for this clone: The antigen is not known.

CD4+ T cells from unexposed donors were obtained before the COVID-19 pandemic (2011-2018). The cells were cultured for around ten days before CD4+ T cells were isolated. Cells permitting, SARS-CoV-2 S/N and four cold-coronavirus spikes were tested on unexposed-donor CD4+ T cells. CDR3 length: 13 amino acids. Germline V gene data show CDR1 as LNHDA and CDR2 as SQIVND (reference sequence). The germline V and J ends were trimmed by 3 bases and 0 bases, with 4 bases remaining between them. Findings and caveats of the study: In roughly two thirds of donors, memory CD4+ clonotypes crossrecognized SARS-CoV-2 and at least one common cold coronavirus spike. Pre-pandemic and post-infection samples never came from the same donor.

The chain joins TRBV19 to TRBJ2-3; D is unresolved. What was sequenced was CD4+ T cells from PBMCs, cultured in vitro. This TCR derives from a human donor in good health. In nucleotides, the CDR3 is TGTGCCAGTAGTATGGGGAGCACAGATACGCAGTATTTT. Residues: CASSMGSTDTQYF.